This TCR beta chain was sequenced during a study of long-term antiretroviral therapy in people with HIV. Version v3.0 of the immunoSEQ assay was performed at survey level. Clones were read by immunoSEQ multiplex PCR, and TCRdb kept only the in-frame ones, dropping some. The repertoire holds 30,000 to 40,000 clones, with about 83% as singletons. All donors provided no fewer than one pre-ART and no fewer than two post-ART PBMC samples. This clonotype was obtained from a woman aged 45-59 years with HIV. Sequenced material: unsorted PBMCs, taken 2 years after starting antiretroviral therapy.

The CDR3 sequence: CASSEVYNEKLFF. In nucleotides, the CDR3 is TGTGCCAGCAGTGAAGTCTATAATGAAAAACTGTTTTTT. V and J are TRBV27 and TRBJ1-4; the D is unclear. The germline V and J ends were trimmed by 5 bases and 4 bases, with 8 bases remaining between them. The CDR3 extends over 13 amino acids. Germline lookup yields CDR1 MNHEY and CDR2 SMNVEV (reference sequence).